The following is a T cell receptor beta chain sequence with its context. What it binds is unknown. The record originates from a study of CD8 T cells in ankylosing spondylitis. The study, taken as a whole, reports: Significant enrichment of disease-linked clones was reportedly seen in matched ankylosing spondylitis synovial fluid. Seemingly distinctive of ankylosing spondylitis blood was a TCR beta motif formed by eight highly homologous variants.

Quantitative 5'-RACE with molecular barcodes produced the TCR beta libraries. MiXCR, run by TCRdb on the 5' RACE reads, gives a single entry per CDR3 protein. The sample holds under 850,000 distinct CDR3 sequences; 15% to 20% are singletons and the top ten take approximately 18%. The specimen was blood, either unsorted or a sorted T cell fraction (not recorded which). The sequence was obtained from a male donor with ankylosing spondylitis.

CDR3 bases: TGCGCCAGCAGCGCAGGGGACAGTATCAATCAGCCCCAGCATTTT. Translating it yields CASSAGDSINQPQHF. The chain is built from TRBV5-1 and TRBJ1-5, with TRBD1 matching over 7 bases. CDR3 length equals 15 residues. V shed 4 bases, J shed 3 bases, and the junction held 7 bases outside the gene matches. Per the germline V gene, CDR1 is SGHRS and CDR2 is YFSETQ.